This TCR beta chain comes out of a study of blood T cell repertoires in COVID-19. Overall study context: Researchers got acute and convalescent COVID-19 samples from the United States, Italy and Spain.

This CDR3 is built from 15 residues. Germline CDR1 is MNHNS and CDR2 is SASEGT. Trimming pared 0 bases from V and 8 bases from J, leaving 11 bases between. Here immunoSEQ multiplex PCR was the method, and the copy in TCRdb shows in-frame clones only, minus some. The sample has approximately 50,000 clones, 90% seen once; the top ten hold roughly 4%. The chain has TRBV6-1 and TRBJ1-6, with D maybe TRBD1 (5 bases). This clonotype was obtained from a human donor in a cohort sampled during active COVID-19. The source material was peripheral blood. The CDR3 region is CASSEAGLGHSPLHF. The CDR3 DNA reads TGTGCCAGCAGTGAAGCGGGCTTGGGGCATTCACCCCTCCACTTT.